A selection of T cell receptor beta chains follows, all from one sample in a study of radiotherapy plus CTLA-4 blockade in lung cancer. The table came from immunoSEQ multiplex PCR; TCRdb's copy has only in-frame clones and leaves some out. The data hold about 38,000 clones, with about 86% observed a single time. The starting material was peripheral blood, obtained from a patient treated with radiotherapy plus ipilimumab. These receptors were obtained from a human donor with non-small cell lung cancer whose response to radiotherapy plus ipilimumab could not be evaluated. Both conserved end residues are part of each CDR3. The D gene is left open where the match is weak. Some rows have no size entry. The others give once, few or many, or a class for an expanded clone.

d_gene	abundance	v_gene	j_gene	CDR3nt	CDR3aa
NA	NA	TRBV28	TRBJ2-7	TGTGCCAGCAGTTTGGTGAACGAGCAGTACTTC	CASSLVNEQYF
NA	NA	TRBV7-8	TRBJ1-3	TGTGCCAGCAGCTGGAGCTCTGGAAACACCATATATTTT	CASSWSSGNTIYF
NA	NA	TRBV5-4	TRBJ1-1	TGTGCCAGCAGCTTTGGGGGCCAGGAGGACACTGAAGCTTTCTTT	CASSFGGQEDTEAFF
TRBD1	NA	TRBV27	TRBJ2-1	TGTGCCAGCAGCCCCACCCAGGGGGCTGACAATGAGCAGTTCTTC	CASSPTQGADNEQFF
TRBD2	NA	TRBV28	TRBJ2-1	TGTGCCAGCCGAAGCGGGGGACGTCGGGAGCAGTTCTTC	CASRSGGRREQFF
TRBD1	NA	TRBV28	TRBJ2-7	TGTGCCAGCAGGGGACAGGGTGCCCACGAGCAGTACTTC	CASRGQGAHEQYF
NA	NA	TRBV5-4	TRBJ2-7	TGTGCCAGCAGCATCGGGGGACTTAACGAGCAGTACTTC	CASSIGGLNEQYF
TRBD2	NA	TRBV4-3	TRBJ2-1	TGCGCCAGCAGCCGGACTACTGCGGGGGGGACGCCCTTTGAGCAGTTCTTC	CASSRTTAGGTPFEQFF
TRBD1	few	TRBV6-6	TRBJ1-5	TGTGCCAGCAGTTACTCGGAGGGGGCATTCAATCAGCCCCAGCATTTT	CASSYSEGAFNQPQHF
TRBD2	NA	TRBV2	TRBJ2-1	TGTGCCAGCAGTCGATCCGTCGCGGGGGGGTTAAATGAGCAGTTCTTC	CASSRSVAGGLNEQFF
TRBD1	NA	TRBV6-5	TRBJ1-2	TGTGCCAGCGCTCTACACGGGACAGGGGACTATGGCTACACCTTC	CASALHGTGDYGYTF
NA	once	TRBV18	TRBJ2-5	TGTGCCAGCTCATCCCCCGTAGAGACCCAGTACTTC	CASSSPVETQYF
TRBD2	NA	TRBV5-1	TRBJ2-1	TGCGCCAGCAGCCACGGTAGCGGGAGAGTGAATGAGCAGTTCTTC	CASSHGSGRVNEQFF
NA	NA	TRBV5-6	TRBJ2-7	TGTGCCAGCAGCTTGGAGGACCCACAGTGGAGGGTCTACGAGCAGTACTTC	CASSLEDPQWRVYEQYF
NA	NA	TRBV29-1	TRBJ2-7	TGCAGCGCGGGAGTGGGAATCTACGAGCAGTACTTC	CSAGVGIYEQYF
TRBD1	NA	TRBV10-3	TRBJ2-7	TGTGCCATCAGGCAGACAGGGGACAGCGAGCAGTACTTC	CAIRQTGDSEQYF
NA	once	TRBV7-9	TRBJ1-4	TGTGCCAGCAGCCCCGGACACGCGTTGAGGATAGAAAAACTGTTTTTT	CASSPGHALRIEKLFF
TRBD2	NA	TRBV5-4	TRBJ2-5	TGTGCCAGCGGTCTAGCGGGGGGAGAAGAGACCCAGTACTTC	CASGLAGGEETQYF
TRBD1	once	TRBV29-1	TRBJ1-6	TGCAGCGTCGCCACCGGGACAGGGACACCCCTCCACTTT	CSVATGTGTPLHF
NA	NA	TRBV28	TRBJ1-4	TGTGCCAGCAGTTCGGAGGTGGCTAATGAAAAACTGTTTTTT	CASSSEVANEKLFF
NA	NA	TRBV20-1	TRBJ1-5	TGCAGTGCGCCCCTAAGGGGCCCCCAGCATTTT	CSAPLRGPQHF
NA	NA	TRBV4-3	TRBJ1-5	TGCGCCAGCAGCCAAGATGCGGTCCAGCCCCAGCATTTT	CASSQDAVQPQHF
TRBD1	NA	TRBV28	TRBJ2-1	TGTGCCAGCAGTCCCATTTTCGGGGGACAGGGGAAGGTCAATGAGCAGTTCTTC	CASSPIFGGQGKVNEQFF
TRBD1	few	TRBV6-5	TRBJ1-5	TGTGCCAGCAGTCCGACAGGGATTAGCAATCAGCCCCAGCATTTT	CASSPTGISNQPQHF
TRBD1	NA	TRBV5-5	TRBJ2-2	TGTGCCAGCAGGGTGGGGCAGGGGGACACCGGGGAGCTGTTTTTT	CASRVGQGDTGELFF
NA	NA	TRBV28	TRBJ2-7	TGTGCCAGCAGTTTAGAGGTCGCGGGTAGTTTCTACGAGCAGTACTTC	CASSLEVAGSFYEQYF
NA	few	TRBV7-2	TRBJ1-4	TGTGCCAGCAGCGTCGAACAGAATGAAAAACTGTTTTTT	CASSVEQNEKLFF
TRBD2	NA	TRBV27	TRBJ2-1	TGTGCCAGCGGTCCCCTCCCAGCGGGGCTATACAATGAGCAGTTCTTC	CASGPLPAGLYNEQFF
TRBD1	NA	TRBV4-1	TRBJ2-6	TGCGCCAGCAGCCAAGTCTGGCAGGGGGCTGGGGCCAACGTCCTGACTTTC	CASSQVWQGAGANVLTF
NA	NA	TRBV5-5	TRBJ2-7	TGTGCCAGCAGCTTGGTTGGAGGGAAGGTCTACGAGCAGTACTTC	CASSLVGGKVYEQYF
TRBD1	NA	TRBV11-2	TRBJ2-1	TGTGCCAGCAGCTTAGAAGGGGGCACCTACAATGAGCAGTTCTTC	CASSLEGGTYNEQFF
NA	NA	TRBV12-2	TRBJ2-7	TGCGACAACAAACAGGGGGCTAGGAGCTCCTACGAGCAGTACTTC	CDNKQGARSSYEQYF
NA	NA	TRBV4-2	TRBJ2-7	TGTGCCAGCAGCTTAATCAGGTTCCAGAGCTCCTACGAGCAGTACTTC	CASSLIRFQSSYEQYF
NA	NA	TRBV13	TRBJ2-5	TGTGCCAGCAGCCGCTCTAATCAAGAGACCCAGTACTTC	CASSRSNQETQYF
NA	once	TRBV18	TRBJ1-3	TGTGCCAGCTCACGGCCCGAAAGAAACACCATATATTTT	CASSRPERNTIYF
NA	NA	TRBV4-1	TRBJ2-3	TGCGCCAGCAGCCCCCCAGCAGATACGCAGTATTTT	CASSPPADTQYF
TRBD2	NA	TRBV5-1	TRBJ2-3	TGCGCCAGCAGCTTGCAGGGACTAGCGGGCACAGATACGCAGTATTTT	CASSLQGLAGTDTQYF
NA	NA	TRBV11-2	TRBJ2-1	TGTGCCAGCAGCTCCATGGCATCCCTTAGCGGCAATGAGCAGTTCTTC	CASSSMASLSGNEQFF
NA	NA	TRBV2	TRBJ2-3	TGTGCCAGCAGCTTTGGGACTGGGGATACGCAGTATTTT	CASSFGTGDTQYF
NA	NA	TRBV11-2	TRBJ2-5	TGTGCCAGCAGCCCACATAGGCGAGGCGGGGAGACCCAGTACTTC	CASSPHRRGGETQYF
TRBD1	NA	TRBV6-5	TRBJ2-2	TGTGCCAGCAGCCTCAGGGGGCTGGAAACCGGGGAGCTGTTTTTT	CASSLRGLETGELFF
TRBD2	once	TRBV28	TRBJ2-1	TGTGCCAGCAGTTTGGGGGGGACCAATGAGCAGTTCTTC	CASSLGGTNEQFF
NA	NA	TRBV5-4	TRBJ1-2	TGTGCCAGCAGCTTGGAAGGCAGGGCGAACGGCTATGGCTACACCTTC	CASSLEGRANGYGYTF
TRBD1	once	TRBV7-2	TRBJ1-6	TGTGCCAGCAGCTTAACCGGGACAGCTTTTTCACCCCTCCACTTT	CASSLTGTAFSPLHF
TRBD2	few	TRBV11-2	TRBJ2-1	TGTGCCAGCAGCCCCTTAGCGGGAGCGGCCTACAATGAGCAGTTCTTC	CASSPLAGAAYNEQFF
TRBD1	NA	TRBV5-1	TRBJ1-2	TGCGCCAGCAGCTCGGGACAGGGTAGAGAAGGCTACACCTTC	CASSSGQGREGYTF
TRBD1	NA	TRBV29-1	TRBJ1-5	TGCAGCCCGTGGGTAGGGGACAGGGGGCGCCGCGGCAATCAGCCCCAGCATTTT	CSPWVGDRGRRGNQPQHF
NA	NA	TRBV28	TRBJ2-6	TGTGCCAGCAGTTGGAACCAGCGGTCCTCTGGGGCCAACGTCCTGACTTTC	CASSWNQRSSGANVLTF
TRBD1	NA	TRBV28	TRBJ2-3	TGTGCCAGTACAGGACAGGACCGAAATACGCAGTATTTT	CASTGQDRNTQYF
TRBD2	NA	TRBV5-6	TRBJ2-7	TGTGCCAGCAGCAAACTAGCGGGACTTTACGAGCAGTACTTC	CASSKLAGLYEQYF